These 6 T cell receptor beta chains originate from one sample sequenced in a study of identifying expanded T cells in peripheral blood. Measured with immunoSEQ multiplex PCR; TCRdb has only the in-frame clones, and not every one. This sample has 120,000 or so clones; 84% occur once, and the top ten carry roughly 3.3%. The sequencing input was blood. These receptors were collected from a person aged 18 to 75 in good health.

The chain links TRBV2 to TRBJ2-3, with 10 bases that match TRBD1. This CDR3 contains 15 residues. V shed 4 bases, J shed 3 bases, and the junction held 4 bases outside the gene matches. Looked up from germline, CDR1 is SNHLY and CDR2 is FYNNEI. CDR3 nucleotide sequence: TGTGCCAGCAGTGCTTGGGGACAGGGGACAGATACGCAGTATTTT. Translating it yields CASSAWGQGTDTQYF.

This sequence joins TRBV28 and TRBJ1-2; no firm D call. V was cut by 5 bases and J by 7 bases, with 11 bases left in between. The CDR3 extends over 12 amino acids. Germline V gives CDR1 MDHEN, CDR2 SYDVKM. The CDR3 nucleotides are TGTGCCAGCAGTCCCAGTGTCGCTGGCTACACCTTC. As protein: CASSPSVAGYTF.

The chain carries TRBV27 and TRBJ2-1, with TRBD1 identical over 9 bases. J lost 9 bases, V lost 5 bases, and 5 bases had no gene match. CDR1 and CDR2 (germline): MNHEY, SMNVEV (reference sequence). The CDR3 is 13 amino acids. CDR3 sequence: CASSLGQGSEQFF. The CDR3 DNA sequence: TGTGCCAGCAGTCTCGGACAGGGGTCTGAGCAGTTCTTC.

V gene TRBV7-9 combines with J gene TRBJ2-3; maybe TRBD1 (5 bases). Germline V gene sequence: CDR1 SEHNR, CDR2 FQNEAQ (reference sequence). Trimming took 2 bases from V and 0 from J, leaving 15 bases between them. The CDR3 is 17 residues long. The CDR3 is CASSLYPGLGSTDTQYF. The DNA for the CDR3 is TGTGCCAGCAGCTTATACCCAGGGCTGGGGAGCACAGATACGCAGTATTTT.

CDR3 region: CASCQGGSDTQYF. CDR3 DNA sequence: TGTGCCAGCTGCCAAGGAGGTTCAGATACGCAGTATTTT. The chain employs TRBV7-9 and TRBJ2-3, with TRBD2 as a possible D gene (5 bases). The germline gives CDR1 SEHNR, CDR2 FQNEAQ (reference sequence). Trimming pared 8 bases from V and 4 bases from J, leaving 13 bases between. The CDR3 has 13 amino acids.

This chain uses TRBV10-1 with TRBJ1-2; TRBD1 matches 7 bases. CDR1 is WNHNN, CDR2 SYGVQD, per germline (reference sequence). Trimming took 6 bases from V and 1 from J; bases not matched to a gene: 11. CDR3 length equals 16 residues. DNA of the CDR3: TGCGCCAGCAGCACTCTGGGGGACAGCTATAACTATGGCTACACCTTC. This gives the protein CASSTLGDSYNYGYTF.